This T cell receptor (beta chain) came from a study of cytotoxic CD8 clonotypes in ibrutinib-treated CLL. Note on this clone: The antigen is not known.

General study findings and limits: Public clonotypes, rarely seen, contracted or held steady on treatment. Sampling time points were not equivalent between sustained-remission and progressing patients.

Only in-frame clones appear in the TCRdb table, and some are missing; sequencing was by immunoSEQ multiplex PCR. The top ten hold approximately 17% of the sample, which has 30,000 to 40,000 clones, 49% seen once. This specimen was PBMCs, taken before ibrutinib treatment. This clonotype was sampled from a human donor with chronic lymphocytic leukemia.

Here the CDR3 DNA reads TGTGCCAGCACGCCGTCAGGGCGAGGCACAGATACGCAGTATTTT. Its protein is CASTPSGRGTDTQYF. The chain has TRBV2 and TRBJ2-3, with TRBD1 as a possible D gene (5 bases). Deletions cut 7 bases from V and 1 base from J, with 15 bases between. Germline V gene data show CDR1 as SNHLY and CDR2 as FYNNEI. This CDR3 has 15 amino acids.